The clone carrying this TCR beta chain has only a few counts. Its cognate antigen is unknown. Assay: immunoSEQ multiplex PCR; the TCRdb copy retains only in-frame clones and omits some. The sample includes some 110,000 clones, about 77% of them seen just once. These data are taken from a study of radiotherapy plus CTLA-4 blockade in lung cancer. Study-wide results and limits: In blood, tumor-derived TCR clones expanded after radiotherapy plus ipilimumab. Early clone dynamics of blood T cells, plus interferon-beta, reportedly predicted response best.

CDR3 length equals 14 residues. CDR1 SEHNR and CDR2 FQNEAQ come from the germline V gene (reference sequence). V dropped 3 bases and J dropped 2 bases, with 8 bases sitting between them. This rearrangement joins TRBV7-9 to TRBJ1-5; weak D call: TRBD1 (6 bases). The TCR originated in a human donor with non-small cell lung cancer who had a partial response to radiotherapy plus ipilimumab. Source: peripheral blood, taken from a patient treated with radiotherapy plus ipilimumab. This CDR3 is CASSFGQRNQPQHF. Here the CDR3 DNA reads TGTGCCAGCAGCTTTGGACAGCGCAATCAGCCCCAGCATTTT. The full variable domain, completed using reference TRBV7-9 and TRBJ1-5, is DTGVSQNPRHKITKRGQNVTFRCDPISEHNRLYWYRQTLGQGPEFLTYFQNEAQLEKSRLLSDRFSAERPKGSFSTLEIQRTEQGDSAMYLCASSFGQRNQPQHFGDGTRLSIL.